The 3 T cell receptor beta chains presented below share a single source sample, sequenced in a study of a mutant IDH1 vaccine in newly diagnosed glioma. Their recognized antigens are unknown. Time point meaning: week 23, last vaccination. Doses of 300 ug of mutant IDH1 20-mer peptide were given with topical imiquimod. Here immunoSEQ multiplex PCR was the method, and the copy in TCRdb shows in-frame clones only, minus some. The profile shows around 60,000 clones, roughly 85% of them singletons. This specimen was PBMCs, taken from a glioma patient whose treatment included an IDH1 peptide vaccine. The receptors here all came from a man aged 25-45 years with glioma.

CDR3 bases: TGTGCCAGCAGTTCCCCCGGGACAGGGGGGGGTTATGGCTACACCTTC. Amino acids: CASSSPGTGGGYGYTF. The gene calls are TRBV28 and TRBJ1-2; 11 bases are shared with TRBD1. The CDR3 runs 16 residues. Trimming cost V 4 bases and J 5 bases; bases outside gene matches: 9. The germline V gene encodes CDR1 MDHEN and CDR2 SYDVKM.

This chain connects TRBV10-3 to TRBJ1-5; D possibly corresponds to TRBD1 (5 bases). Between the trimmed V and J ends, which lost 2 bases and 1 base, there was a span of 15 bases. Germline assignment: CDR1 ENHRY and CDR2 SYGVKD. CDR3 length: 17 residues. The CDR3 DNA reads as TGTGCCATCAGTGAGGGGGAGGGGATAAGGAGCAATCAGCCCCAGCATTTT. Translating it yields CAISEGEGIRSNQPQHF.

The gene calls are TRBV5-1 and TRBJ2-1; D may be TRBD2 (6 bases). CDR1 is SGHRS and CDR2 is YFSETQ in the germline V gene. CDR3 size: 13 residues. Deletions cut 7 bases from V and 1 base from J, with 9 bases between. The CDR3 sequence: CASGGGSYNEQFF. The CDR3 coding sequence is TGCGCCAGCGGGGGAGGATCCTACAATGAGCAGTTCTTC.